This T cell receptor beta chain was sequenced during a study of blood T cell repertoires in COVID-19 (dated by TCRdb to the early 2020s). Regarding the complete study: Samples from collaborators originated in the United States, Italy and Spain and spanned both the acute and convalescent phases of COVID-19. The material from the prospective study consisted of cDNA or gDNA derived from T cells, B-cell-depleted T cells, or PBMCs. Subjects who had been exposed to COVID-19, were actively infected with it, or had recovered from it provided the deeply sampled blood TCRbeta repertoires that made up the dataset. The repertoires were released in a freely available public database meant as a resource for research on the immune response to SARS-CoV-2. Samples came from the ongoing ImmuneRACE study (first 160 participants) plus 1,254 subjects from 6 global collaborators. Nearly every sample came with metadata listing a de-identified subject ID, COVID-19 status, age in years and sex. Where available, HLA class I and class II types were obtained from metadata supplied by the sample provider rather than from assay-based typing.

The collaborating institutions used their own protocols to collect whole blood in K2EDTA tubes. For TCRbeta analysis, collaborators shipped samples as frozen whole blood, isolated PBMCs, or DNA extracted from either of those sample types. As concerns this clone: Its recognized antigen is unknown. Base qualities are not at hand, and no much larger clone is one base apart.

Deletion took 7 bases off V and 0 bases off J, with a span of 4 bases between the germline ends. CDR1 and CDR2 are drawn from the germline V gene (reference sequence): MNHEY, SMNVEV. The CDR3 has 13 amino acids, counting the end cysteine and phenylalanine. Only CDR3 DNA remains: 39 bases, in frame from the first base. TCRbeta CDR3 regions were amplified from genomic DNA by means of the immunoSEQ Assay, a bias-controlled multiplex PCR. As for the authors' bioinformatics: The number of nucleated cells in each sample was estimated by amplification of reference gene primers within the assay. To quantify the absolute abundance of each unique TCRbeta CDR3 rearrangement, sequence reads were collapsed and filtered. For each sample, productive Simpson clonality was calculated as the square root of Simpson's diversity index over productive rearrangements. In TCRdb, the immuneACCESS table is reduced to in-frame sequences with V and J assigned. These tables do not hold every clone; where another copy was compared, an unresolved V gene accounts for under half, and the others remain unexplained. D and trimming were read from the DNA, whereas the V and J calls and clone size are those reported in that table. Within this sample are approximately 220,000 clones, with 80% to 90% of them counted one time only. Approximately 4.8% of the sample comes from the top ten.

The full study reports these points: Clinical and demographic metadata were provided uncurated, with the amount varying by source and participant.

Recombination connected TRBV27 to TRBJ2-6; the D gene identity is not certain. The source of this sequence is a man aged 50 to 60 with acute or convalescent COVID-19. Sequences were obtained from peripheral blood. The CDR3 has the sequence CASMASGANVLTF. The base sequence is TGTGCCAGCATGGCCTCTGGGGCCAACGTCCTGACTTTC.